A single sample is the source of the 15 T cell receptor beta chains below, sequenced in a study of T cell responses to AZD1222 COVID-19 vaccine. Here immunoSEQ multiplex PCR was the method, and the copy in TCRdb shows in-frame clones only, minus some. The repertoire holds about 150,000 clones, with approximately 90% as singletons. Sample: peripheral blood, taken 28 days after the second AZD1222 dose. These receptors all stem from an adult who received the AZD1222 COVID-19 vaccine.

The rearrangement links TRBV27 to TRBJ1-4; D unresolved. Germline V lookup: CDR1 MNHEY, CDR2 SMNVEV (reference sequence). CDR3 length: 14 residues. V was shortened by 8 bases and J by 10 bases, with 20 bases between the two germline ends. The chain's CDR3 is CASLKRERRGKLFF. In DNA, the CDR3 is TGTGCCAGCCTCAAGAGGGAACGCCGGGGAAAACTGTTTTTT.

This clone was seen more than once but under ten times. The V and J genes are TRBV28 and TRBJ1-2; tentative D call: TRBD1 (6 bases). In germline, CDR1 is MDHEN, CDR2 SYDVKM. V gave up 6 bases and J gave up 0 bases, with 20 bases separating them. The CDR3 is 17 residues long. The CDR3 bases are TGTGCCAGCAGCCCCGCAGGGCAGGGGTACCCTAACTATGGCTACACCTTC. Its translation is CASSPAGQGYPNYGYTF.

This chain uses TRBV6-5 with TRBJ1-5, with 9 bases that match TRBD1. Germline values: CDR1 MNHEY, CDR2 SVGAGI. The CDR3 is 16 amino acids. The trim removed 1 base at V and 7 bases at J, leaving 8 bases unmatched. For the CDR3, the DNA is TGTGCCAGCAGTTACTTATCAACAGGGGGCGGCCAGCCCCAGCATTTT. It yields the protein CASSYLSTGGGQPQHF.

This clone appeared once. The J gene is TRBJ1-1, the V gene TRBV19; TRBD1 is a possible D gene (5 bases). Germline V gives CDR1 LNHDA, CDR2 SQIVND (reference sequence). V was shortened by 11 bases and J by 1 base, with 14 bases between the two germline ends. The CDR3 covers 13 residues. The DNA of the CDR3 is TGTGCCGCCGAAGGGGCGGGGAACACTGAAGCTTTCTTT. Amino acid sequence: CAAEGAGNTEAFF.

This chain uses TRBV9 with TRBJ1-4, with 8 bases lining up with TRBD1. V lost 3 bases to trimming and J lost 4 bases; unmatched junction nucleotides: 14. The CDR3 consists of 18 residues. Germline lookup yields CDR1 SGDLS and CDR2 YYNGEE. CDR3 region: CASSDSAGGAVNNEKLFF. The DNA of the CDR3 is TGTGCCAGCAGCGATTCAGCAGGGGGCGCCGTAAATAATGAAAAACTGTTTTTT.

The chain links TRBV28 to TRBJ2-7; D remains ambiguous. Germline-derived CDR1 and CDR2 are MDHEN and SYDVKM. V shed 3 bases and J shed 3 bases, with 9 bases lying between them. There are 13 residues in the CDR3. The CDR3 region has the DNA TGTGCCAGCAGTTTTCCGGCGGTCTACGAGCAGTACTTC. It is translated as CASSFPAVYEQYF.

The genes are TRBV19 and TRBJ2-7, with 11 nucleotides matching TRBD2. In germline, CDR1 is LNHDA, CDR2 SQIVND (reference sequence). The J segment lost 0 bases and the V segment lost 2 bases, leaving 6 bases of the junction unmatched. The CDR3 runs 17 residues. The CDR3 sequence is CASSIRASGGSSYEQYF. The CDR3 DNA follows: TGTGCCAGTAGTATAAGGGCTAGCGGGGGGAGCTCCTACGAGCAGTACTTC.

This clone was seen a few times. This chain uses TRBV6-5 with TRBJ1-5; no clear D gene. The CDR3 consists of 13 residues. Germline CDR1 and CDR2: MNHEY and SVGAGI. Between the trimmed V and J ends, which lost 4 bases and 2 bases, there was a span of 6 bases. CDR3 residues: CASSSAGNQPQHF. CDR3 sequence (DNA): TGTGCCAGCAGTTCTGCCGGCAATCAGCCCCAGCATTTT.

As for this clone: A read error may account for a junction end that differs from germline. This rearrangement joins TRBV6-1 to TRBJ2-1; the match to TRBD2 covers 7 bases. Per germline, CDR1 MNHNS and CDR2 SASEGT. The CDR3 is 14 residues long. The CDR3 DNA is TGTGCCAGCTGTGACCTAGCGGCCTACAATGAGCAGTTCTTC. As protein: CASCDLAAYNEQFF.

The chain uses TRBV10-3 and TRBJ1-5, with D unresolved. Trimming left V 8 bases short and J 0 bases short, with 8 bases between. The CDR3 sequence is 13 residues long. Germline CDR1 ENHRY, CDR2 SYGVKD. CDR3 in amino acids: CAIAELSNQPQHF. In DNA, the CDR3 is TGTGCCATCGCAGAACTTAGCAATCAGCCCCAGCATTTT.

A few counts support this clone. V and J are TRBV19 and TRBJ2-1; D possibly uses TRBD1 or TRBD2 (5 bases each). Trimming pared 2 bases from V and 6 bases from J, leaving 8 bases between. The CDR3 loop spans 13 amino acids. Per the germline V gene, CDR1 is LNHDA and CDR2 is SQIVND (reference sequence). The CDR3: CASSISGTNEQFF. CDR3 nucleotides: TGTGCCAGTAGTATATCAGGGACCAATGAGCAGTTCTTC.

DNA of the CDR3: TGTGCCAGCAGCGTAGAAGGGGAGGCTAGCACAGATACGCAGTATTTT. It encodes CASSVEGEASTDTQYF. V usage is TRBV9 and J usage is TRBJ2-3; a weak D match, TRBD2 (6 bases). Trimming took 0 bases from V and 0 from J, leaving 11 bases between them. The CDR3 has 16 amino acids. From germline, CDR1 is SGDLS and CDR2 YYNGEE.

The chain is built from TRBV12-3 or TRBV12-4 and TRBJ1-5; possible D gene TRBD1, 5 bases. The CDR3 is 12 residues long. Trimming took off 4 bases at V and 6 bases at J, with 7 bases between the two ends. The CDR3 here is CASSSGGQPQHF. As DNA, the CDR3 is TGTGCCAGCAGTTCTGGGGGTCAGCCCCAGCATTTT.

The rearrangement links TRBV28 to TRBJ1-1; 7 nucleotides match TRBD1. The ends lost 4 bases at V and 4 bases at J; junction bases unmatched: 9. Germline-derived CDR1 and CDR2 are MDHEN and SYDVKM. CDR3 length equals 15 residues. CDR3 bases: TGTGCCAGCAGTTACGCGACAGGGCCAAGCACTGAAGCTTTCTTT. This encodes CASSYATGPSTEAFF.

Regarding this clone: The junction shows a germline mismatch at one end, possibly a read error. V gene TRBV7-7 combines with J gene TRBJ2-2; 7 bases are shared with TRBD1. There are 15 residues in the CDR3. The germline V gene has CDR1 SSHAT and CDR2 FNYEAQ (reference sequence). CDR3 DNA sequence: TGTGCTAGCAGCATAAACGACAGGGAAACCGGGGAGCTGTTTTTT. Translation gives CASSINDRETGELFF.